The clone carrying this TCR beta chain has a count of ten or more. What it binds is not known. The data are from a study of T cells after yellow fever vaccination. Study-level information: Low-cell-number fractions underwent preparation using SMART-Seq v4 Ultra Low Input.

5'RACE template switching produced TCR cDNA carrying a universal primer site and UMIs. TCRdb itself ran the 5' RACE reads through MiXCR, one entry per CDR3 protein. Of tens of thousands of distinct CDR3 sequences in the sample, roughly 7.4% were seen once. CDR3 length: 15 amino acids. In germline, CDR1 is SQVTM, CDR2 ANQGSEA. V gave up 1 base and J gave up 0 bases, with 11 bases separating them. Overall study findings and caveats: Though it reached lower strength, the secondary response hit its peak faster, day 5 versus 15. Researchers noted that a small share of clonotypes showed up in both CD4 and CD8 compartments.

The TCR comes from a young man who received the YFV17D yellow fever vaccine. Sequences were derived from CD8+ T cells sorted from PBMCs, sampled on the day of the yellow fever booster vaccination. The chain joins TRBV29-1 to TRBJ2-3; tentative D call: TRBD2 (5 bases). DNA of the CDR3: TGCAGCGTTGAAGGTCTGTGGACTAGCACAGATACGCAGTATTTT. Protein: CSVEGLWTSTDTQYF.